The entry below gives a single T cell receptor beta chain sequence along with its context. Original processing notes: Amplified reference gene primers provided the basis for estimating nucleated cell counts. Sequencing was performed with immunoSEQ multiplex PCR; in TCRdb, only in-frame clones are kept and a portion is missing. D and trimming were read from the DNA, whereas the V and J calls and clone size are those reported in that table. This table holds roughly 100,000 clones, about 84% found once. V was clipped by 3 bases and J by 8 bases, with 17 bases between them. The germline CDR1 and CDR2 sequences are MNHNS and SASEGT. This CDR3 contains 14 residues. This sample was included in a study of blood T cell repertoires in COVID-19.

The sequence was obtained from a woman aged 55-75 years with acute or convalescent COVID-19. The sequenced sample was peripheral blood. The chain recombines TRBV6-1 with TRBJ2-7; D remains ambiguous. The CDR3 region is CASSDPTRFAQQYF. Written as DNA, the CDR3 is TGTGCCAGCAGTGATCCCACTCGCTTTGCCCAGCAGTACTTC.